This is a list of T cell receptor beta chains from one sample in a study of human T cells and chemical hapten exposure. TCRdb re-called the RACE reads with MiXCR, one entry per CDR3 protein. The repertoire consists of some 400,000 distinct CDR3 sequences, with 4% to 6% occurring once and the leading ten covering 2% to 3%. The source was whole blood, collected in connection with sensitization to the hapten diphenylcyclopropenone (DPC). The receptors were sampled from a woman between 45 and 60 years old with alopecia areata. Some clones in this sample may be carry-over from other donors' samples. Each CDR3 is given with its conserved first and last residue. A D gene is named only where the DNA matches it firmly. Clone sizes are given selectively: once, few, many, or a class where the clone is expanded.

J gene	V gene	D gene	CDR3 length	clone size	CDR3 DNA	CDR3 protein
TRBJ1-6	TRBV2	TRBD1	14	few	TGTGCCAGCAGTGTTAACAGGGGTGATTCACCCCTCCACTTT	CASSVNRGDSPLHF
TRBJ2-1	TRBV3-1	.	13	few	TGTGCCAGCAGTCCGGCCCGGGGGAATGAGCAGTTCTTC	CASSPARGNEQFF
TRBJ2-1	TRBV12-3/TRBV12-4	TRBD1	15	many	TGTGCCAGCAGTTTGGGGGACAGGGGGTATTCGGAGCAGTTCTTC	CASSLGDRGYSEQFF
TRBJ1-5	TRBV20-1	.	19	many	TGCAGTGCTAGAGATTCCGGCACGACATTCCGGGATAGCAATCAGCCCCAGCATTTT	CSARDSGTTFRDSNQPQHF
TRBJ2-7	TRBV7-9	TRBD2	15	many	TGTGCCAGCAGGGGAGCCTTGACGGGGGGGATCGAGCAGTACTTC	CASRGALTGGIEQYF
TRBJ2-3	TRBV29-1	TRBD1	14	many	TGCAGCGTTTGGGGACAGGGTCTTACAGATACGCAGTATTTT	CSVWGQGLTDTQYF
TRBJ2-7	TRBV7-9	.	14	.	TGTGCCAGCAGCCTGGGACAAGAGTTTTACGAGCAGTACTTC	CASSLGQEFYEQYF
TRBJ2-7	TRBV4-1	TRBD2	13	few	TGCGCCAGCAGCCACGACGGGAGGGCCGAGCAGTACTTC	CASSHDGRAEQYF
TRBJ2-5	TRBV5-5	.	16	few	TGTGCCAGCAGCTACTTAAGTCGGCCCCAACAAGAGACCCAGTACTTC	CASSYLSRPQQETQYF
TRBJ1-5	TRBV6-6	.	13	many	TGTGCCAGCAGCTCATGGGGCAATCAGCCCCAGCATTTT	CASSSWGNQPQHF
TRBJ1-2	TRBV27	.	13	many	TGTGCCAGCAGCCACGGACAGACCTATGGCTACACCTTC	CASSHGQTYGYTF
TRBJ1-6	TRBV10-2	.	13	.	TGCGCCAGCAGCTCGGGTCCAGAGACCTCCCTCCACTTT	CASSSGPETSLHF
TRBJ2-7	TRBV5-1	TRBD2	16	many	TGCGCCAGCAGCACTGGTTCTAGCGGGGGTACCTACGAGCAGTACTTC	CASSTGSSGGTYEQYF
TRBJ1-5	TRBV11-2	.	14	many	TGTGCCAGCAGCTGGGGTGTGAGCAATCAGCCCCAGCATTTT	CASSWGVSNQPQHF
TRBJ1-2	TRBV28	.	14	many	TGTGCCAGCAGTTTTTCAAGGGGTCTAGGAGGCTACACCTTC	CASSFSRGLGGYTF
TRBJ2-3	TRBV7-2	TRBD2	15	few	TGTGCCAGCCGAGGACTAGCGGGCCTCACAGATACGCAGTATTTT	CASRGLAGLTDTQYF
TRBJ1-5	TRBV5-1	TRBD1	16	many	TGCGCCAGCAGCTTGGGGGACCAGACAGGGAATCAGCCCCAGCATTTT	CASSLGDQTGNQPQHF
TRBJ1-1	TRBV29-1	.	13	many	TGCAGCGTTGTTTGGGGAGTTGACACTGAAGCTTTCTTT	CSVVWGVDTEAFF
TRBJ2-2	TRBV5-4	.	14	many	TGCGCCAGCAGCTTGGCCGGAGGCACCGGGGAGCTGTTTTTT	CASSLAGGTGELFF
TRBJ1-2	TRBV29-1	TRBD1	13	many	TGCAGCGTTGGAGGGGGCGAGGGCTATGGCTACACCTTC	CSVGGGEGYGYTF
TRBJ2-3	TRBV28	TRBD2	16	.	TGTGCCAGCAGTACCCCGGGACTAGAAGGCACAGATACGCAGTATTTT	CASSTPGLEGTDTQYF
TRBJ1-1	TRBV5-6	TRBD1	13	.	TGTGCCAGCAGCTTAGGGACAGGGAGTGAAGCTTTCTTT	CASSLGTGSEAFF
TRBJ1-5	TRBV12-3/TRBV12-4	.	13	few	TGTGCCAGCAGTTTGGACATACTCGAGACCCAGCATTTT	CASSLDILETQHF
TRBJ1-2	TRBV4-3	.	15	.	TGCGCCAGCAGCCAAGGGGGAGGGGTTGGGTATGGCTACACCTTC	CASSQGGGVGYGYTF
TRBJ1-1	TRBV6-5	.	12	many	TGTGCCAGCAGGCGTGGGAGAACTGAAGCTTTCTTT	CASRRGRTEAFF
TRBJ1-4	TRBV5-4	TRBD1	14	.	TGTGCCAGAAGCTCGGACAGGCGTAATGAAAAACTGTTTTTT	CARSSDRRNEKLFF